A selection of T cell receptor beta chains follows, all from one sample in a study of blood T cell repertoires in COVID-19. The assay was immunoSEQ multiplex PCR, and TCRdb's table has in-frame clones only and misses some. The sample consists of 70,000 to 100,000 clones, approximately 81% of them appearing once. What was sequenced was peripheral blood. The receptor source for this set is a woman older than 75 with acute or convalescent COVID-19. Both conserved end residues are part of each CDR3. D genes are given only for firm matches. Where a row states a size, it is once, few, many or the class of an expanded clone; other rows omit it.

-	-	TRBV3-1/TRBV3-2	TRBJ1-1	TGTGCCAGCAGCCAAGGGACAGCTTGGAACACTGAAGCTTTCTTT	CASSQGTAWNTEAFF
-	-	TRBV2	TRBJ1-1	TGTGCCAGCAGTGAGGAGACGATGGATGAAGCTTTCTTT	CASSEETMDEAFF
-	TRBD2	TRBV19	TRBJ2-3	TGTGCCAGTAGTATACGGACTAGCGGCACAGATACGCAGTATTTT	CASSIRTSGTDTQYF
once	TRBD1	TRBV10-1	TRBJ1-6	TGCGCCAGCAGTGATTGGGACAGCGGATCACCCCTCCACTTT	CASSDWDSGSPLHF
once	TRBD2	TRBV14	TRBJ2-7	TGTGCCAGCAGCCAAGGCGGGGGGGGCTACGAGCAGTACTTC	CASSQGGGGYEQYF
-	TRBD2	TRBV11-3	TRBJ2-1	TGTGCCAGCAGCCCACTTCAGGGGACTAGCATAAATGAGCAGTTCTTC	CASSPLQGTSINEQFF
-	-	TRBV9	TRBJ2-1	TGTGCCAGCAGCGTAGGGGTAGCGGTTGGCAATGAGCAGTTCTTC	CASSVGVAVGNEQFF
-	-	TRBV11-3	TRBJ2-5	TGTGCCAGCAGCGGCTCGAGGGGGAAGGGCCAAGAGACCCAGTACTTC	CASSGSRGKGQETQYF
-	TRBD2	TRBV18	TRBJ2-3	TGTGCCAGCTCAAGATCGACTAGCGGGGGAACCCTAGATACGCAGTATTTT	CASSRSTSGGTLDTQYF
-	TRBD2	TRBV18	TRBJ2-1	TGTGCCAGCTCACCACCCGGTCTAGCGGGGGGGCTTTACAATGAGCAGTTCTTC	CASSPPGLAGGLYNEQFF
-	-	TRBV7-2	TRBJ1-5	TGTGCCAGCAGCTTAGTTCGTCAGCCCCAGCATTTT	CASSLVRQPQHF
-	-	TRBV13	TRBJ1-6	TGTGCCAGCAGCCCTAGACGAAGCTCCTATAATTCACCCCTCCACTTT	CASSPRRSSYNSPLHF
-	-	TRBV11-2	TRBJ1-2	TGTGCCAGCAGCTTACGGGCCGCAGGGGTCGGCTATGGCTACACCTTC	CASSLRAAGVGYGYTF
-	TRBD1	TRBV12-3/TRBV12-4	TRBJ2-1	TGTGCCAGCGGGGGGACAGGGAGGGATGAGCAGTTCTTC	CASGGTGRDEQFF
-	-	TRBV30	TRBJ1-1	TGTGCCTGGAGTGTAGGCCAGGGAAACACTGAAGCTTTCTTT	CAWSVGQGNTEAFF
-	TRBD2	TRBV5-6	TRBJ2-3	TGTGCCAGCAGCTTGTGGACTAGCCTGGGCACAGATACGCAGTATTTT	CASSLWTSLGTDTQYF
-	-	TRBV5-4	TRBJ2-7	TGTGCCAGCAGCTTGGCCGGACACGGATCCTACGAGCAGTACTTC	CASSLAGHGSYEQYF
medium-sized	-	TRBV3-1/TRBV3-2	TRBJ1-2	TGTGCCAGCAGCCAAGTCGGTTGGAGGGCAAACTATGGCTACACCTTC	CASSQVGWRANYGYTF
-	-	TRBV6-2/TRBV6-3	TRBJ2-1	TGTGCCAGCAGTTACGGGGGCCCCTACAATGAGCAGTTCTTC	CASSYGGPYNEQFF
-	-	TRBV24-1	TRBJ1-5	TGTGCCACCAGTGGACAGCACAATCAGCCCCAGCATTTT	CATSGQHNQPQHF
once	-	TRBV2	TRBJ1-2	TGTGCCAGCAGTGAAAAACCCAGTACTAACTATGGCTACACCTTC	CASSEKPSTNYGYTF
-	-	TRBV19	TRBJ2-5	TGTGCCAGTAGTCTGGACAGCCTGGGAGAGACCCAGTACTTC	CASSLDSLGETQYF
-	TRBD1	TRBV9	TRBJ1-3	TGTGCCAGCAGCGTAGGGGACAGGAAATTCTCTGGAAACACCATATATTTT	CASSVGDRKFSGNTIYF
-	-	TRBV3-1/TRBV3-2	TRBJ2-3	TGTGCCAGCAGCCAAGACGCCAGGGGCACAGATACGCAGTATTTT	CASSQDARGTDTQYF
-	-	TRBV19	TRBJ1-2	TGTGCCAGTAGTATCGGCACAGGCGTAGCTAACTATGGCTACACCTTC	CASSIGTGVANYGYTF
few	TRBD1	TRBV30	TRBJ1-2	TGTGCCTGGAGTCCCGGGACAGGTTCCCGTGGCTACACCTTC	CAWSPGTGSRGYTF
-	-	TRBV10-3	TRBJ1-4	TGTGCCATCAGCAAGGACAGTGCAACTAATGAAAAACTGTTTTTT	CAISKDSATNEKLFF
-	-	TRBV2	TRBJ2-3	TGTGCCAGCAGTGAAGATCTAGTAGGTACGCAGTATTTT	CASSEDLVGTQYF
once	-	TRBV12-3/TRBV12-4	TRBJ1-6	TGTGCCAGCACTTCCGGTAATTCACCCCTCCACTTT	CASTSGNSPLHF
-	TRBD1	TRBV7-9	TRBJ1-1	TGTGCCAGCAGCTTAGACCCGGGACAGGGTCGACACACTGAAGCTTTCTTT	CASSLDPGQGRHTEAFF
-	TRBD1	TRBV19	TRBJ1-4	TGTGCCAGTAGTGGGGGCCCAGGGACAGGGGGCTCACCTAATGAAAAACTGTTTTTT	CASSGGPGTGGSPNEKLFF
few	TRBD2	TRBV11-3	TRBJ2-5	TGTGCCAGCAGCTACCCCTTGGGACCGACTAGCGGGGAACAACAAGAGACCCAGTACTTC	CASSYPLGPTSGEQQETQYF
-	-	TRBV28	TRBJ2-1	TGTGCCAGCAGTCCCTCACAGGGCCCCTACAATGAGCAGTTCTTC	CASSPSQGPYNEQFF
-	TRBD1	TRBV5-1	TRBJ2-2	TGCGCCAGCAGCTTCGGACAGGGACGGGTCACCGGGGAGCTGTTTTTT	CASSFGQGRVTGELFF
-	-	TRBV5-1	TRBJ2-7	TGCGCCAGCAGCTTGGGGGATGGACTTTACGAGCAGTACTTC	CASSLGDGLYEQYF
once	-	TRBV24-1	TRBJ2-1	TGTGCCACCAGTGATTCTGCAGGGCTCTACAATGAGCAGTTCTTC	CATSDSAGLYNEQFF
-	-	TRBV6-5	TRBJ1-1	TGTGCCAGCAGACTTTGGGGAGGCACTGAAGCTTTCTTT	CASRLWGGTEAFF
-	-	TRBV4-1	TRBJ1-1	TGCGCCAGCAGCCAAGATCGGGGGTCTTCGATGAACACTGAAGCTTTCTTT	CASSQDRGSSMNTEAFF
-	TRBD2	TRBV3-1/TRBV3-2	TRBJ2-7	TGTGCCAGCAGCCAAGATCCGGGGGGGAATACCTACGAGCAGTACTTC	CASSQDPGGNTYEQYF
-	-	TRBV29-1	TRBJ1-1	TGCAGCGTTGAAGGGGGGGTCCTTGAAGCTTTCTTT	CSVEGGVLEAFF
-	-	TRBV19	TRBJ1-3	TGTGCCAGTAGTTTTATCCGGGACAACGGAAACACCATATATTTT	CASSFIRDNGNTIYF
-	-	TRBV7-3	TRBJ1-1	TGTGCCAGCAGCTCTAACTCGGCCAACCAACGGGACACTGAAGCTTTCTTT	CASSSNSANQRDTEAFF
-	TRBD1	TRBV6-2/TRBV6-3	TRBJ2-2	TGTGCCAGCAGCCGACAGGGTGTGAACACCGGGGAGCTGTTTTTT	CASSRQGVNTGELFF
-	TRBD2	TRBV10-3	TRBJ2-1	TGTGCCATCAGTGATGGACTAGCGGGGGAGACCTACAATGAGCAGTTCTTC	CAISDGLAGETYNEQFF
-	-	TRBV3-1/TRBV3-2	TRBJ1-2	TGTGCCAGCAGCCAAGAGAGGTGGAGGGTCTATGGCTACACCTTC	CASSQERWRVYGYTF
-	TRBD1	TRBV7-8	TRBJ2-1	TGTGCCAGCAGCTCAACCGGGACAGGGTTTGAGCAGTTCTTC	CASSSTGTGFEQFF
-	-	TRBV6-6	TRBJ1-2	TGTGCCAGCACCACCTCCTCGGGGAAGGGAGGAGGCTACACCTTC	CASTTSSGKGGGYTF
-	-	TRBV6-5	TRBJ1-6	TGTGCCGCAGGGAGGATTGAATCACCCCTCCACTTT	CAAGRIESPLHF
-	-	TRBV20-1	TRBJ1-2	TGCAGTGCTAGTCCCACTCGGGGCGGGGGGAACTATGGCTACACCTTC	CSASPTRGGGNYGYTF
-	-	TRBV5-5	TRBJ2-7	TGTGCCAGCAGCTTGCGTATCCAGGGTGGTAGCTACGAGCAGTACTTC	CASSLRIQGGSYEQYF
few	TRBD1	TRBV6-2/TRBV6-3	TRBJ1-2	TGTGCCAGCAGTTGGGACAGGGATGGCTACACCTTC	CASSWDRDGYTF
once	TRBD1	TRBV5-1	TRBJ2-2	TGCGCCAGCAGCTTGGGACAGGGAAGCACCGGGGAGCTGTTTTTT	CASSLGQGSTGELFF
-	-	TRBV7-2	TRBJ2-7	TGTGCCAGCAGCTTAGCACAGTTCTACGAGCAGTACTTC	CASSLAQFYEQYF
-	TRBD2	TRBV5-6	TRBJ2-1	TGTGCCAGCAGCAACGTGGGAGGGGCCTACAATGAGCAGTTCTTC	CASSNVGGAYNEQFF
once	-	TRBV18	TRBJ1-2	TGTGCCAGCTCATCCACTCAACAGGCGGTGGGTGGCTACACCTTC	CASSSTQQAVGGYTF